This paragraph reports one T cell receptor beta chain. These data are taken from a study of identical twins. This CDR3 comprises 13 residues. V lost 3 bases to trimming and J lost 6 bases; unmatched junction nucleotides: 6. Germline CDR1 is DFQATT and CDR2 is SNEGSKA (reference sequence). TCRdb reanalysed the 5' RACE reads using MiXCR and keeps one entry per CDR3 protein. Of 1.5 million or so distinct CDR3 sequences listed, more than 30% are singletons. This chain links TRBV20-1 with TRBJ1-2, with 8 bases that match TRBD1. The clonotype originates from a newborn girl in good health. Sequencing used cord blood. The CDR3, as DNA: TGCAGTGCTAGGAGGACAGGGACCGATGGCTACACCTTC. This sequence encodes CSARRTGTDGYTF.